What follows is one T cell receptor (beta chain) and its context. Its cognate antigen is unknown. This sample is part of a study of T cell responses to AZD1222 COVID-19 vaccine. Sequencing used immunoSEQ multiplex PCR; TCRdb keeps in-frame clones, though not all of them. The sample consists of about 120,000 clones, approximately 86% of them appearing once. Study-wide findings and caveats: Spike-specific TCR breadth and depth went up after people got two AZD1222 doses.

CDR3 length: 14 amino acids. Per germline, CDR1 SGHRS and CDR2 YFSETQ. V shed 4 bases and J shed 2 bases, with 12 bases lying between them. The chain joins TRBV5-1 to TRBJ1-2; no clear D. The source is an adult who received the AZD1222 COVID-19 vaccine. The input for sequencing was peripheral blood, taken 28 days after the second AZD1222 dose. The CDR3 loop reads CASSMNPGNYGYTF. For the CDR3, the DNA is TGCGCCAGCAGCATGAACCCGGGAAACTATGGCTACACCTTC.